These 26 T cell receptor beta chains were sequenced from one sample in a study of cytomegalovirus exposure and HLA in healthy donors. With 60 Vbeta and 13 Jbeta primers, the PCR was carried out. Clones were sequenced by immunoSEQ multiplex PCR, and TCRdb holds only the in-frame ones, with some missing. The sample gives over 200,000 clones, about 89% of which show up once; roughly 0.99% is in the top ten. Material: PBMCs. These receptors were collected from a woman aged 18-29 years in good health and CMV-seronegative.

This chain uses TRBV2 with TRBJ1-5, with D possibly matching TRBD1 (5 bases). The CDR3 is 15 amino acids. V lost 6 bases and J 5 bases, leaving 17 bases between the germline ends. Per the germline V gene, CDR1 is SNHLY and CDR2 is FYNNEI. The CDR3: CASSQVLGGYQPQHF. CDR3 sequence (DNA): TGTGCCAGCAGCCAAGTTCTCGGGGGGTATCAGCCCCAGCATTTT.

The CDR3 region has the DNA TGTGCCAGCAGCTTAGCCGGGACTAGCTACCCGGAGTACTTC. Residues: CASSLAGTSYPEYF. This chain uses TRBV11-2 with TRBJ2-7, with TRBD2 identical over 9 bases. Trimming took 1 base from V and 11 from J; bases not matched to a gene: 9. Germline V gene lookup returns CDR1 SGHAT and CDR2 FQNNGV. The CDR3 spans 14 residues.

This clone was seen only once. This chain's CDR3 is CASSAPGSTDTQYF. The CDR3 DNA is TGTGCCAGCAGTGCTCCGGGGAGCACAGATACGCAGTATTTT. This chain uses TRBV6-1 with TRBJ2-3, with TRBD2 as a possible D gene (5 bases). The germline V and J ends were trimmed by 4 bases and 0 bases, with 8 bases remaining between them. The germline V gene encodes CDR1 MNHNS and CDR2 SASEGT. This CDR3 is 14 amino acids long.

In the case of this clone: The germline gene is not matched at one end of the junction; a read error may be the cause. In the same sample, other DNA sequences code for this CDR3. The chain joins TRBV14 to TRBJ1-1; D is undetermined. Looked up from germline, CDR1 is SGHDN and CDR2 is FVKESK. CDR3 length: 13 amino acids. The CDR3 loop is CASSYGGSTEAFF. Here the CDR3 DNA reads TGTGCCAGCAGCTACGGAGGTAGCACTGAAGCCTTCTTT.

The CDR3 nucleotides are TGTGCCAGCAGTTACGCACAGGGAAACAATGAGCAGTTCTTC. Amino acid sequence: CASSYAQGNNEQFF. The chain combines TRBV6-6 with TRBJ2-1; D is perhaps TRBD1 (6 bases). The CDR3 runs to 14 residues. Germline CDR1 reads MNHNY; CDR2 reads SVGAGI (reference sequence). The germline V and J ends were trimmed by 2 bases and 5 bases, with 10 bases remaining between them.

The CDR3 is CASGPGITSNTEAFF. The DNA for the CDR3 is TGTGCCAGTGGACCGGGGATCACCTCTAACACTGAAGCTTTCTTT. V usage is TRBV7-2 and J usage is TRBJ1-1; D remains unclear. Deletions cut 9 bases from V and 2 bases from J, with 19 bases between. CDR1 and CDR2 from the germline V gene are SGHTA and FQGNSA. This CDR3 comprises 15 residues.

This chain links TRBV27 with TRBJ2-3; D might be TRBD2 (6 bases). The CDR3 has 17 amino acids. The germline CDR1 and CDR2 sequences are MNHEY and SMNVEV (reference sequence). V lost 4 bases and J 4 bases, leaving 21 bases between the germline ends. For the CDR3, the DNA is TGTGCCAGCAGTTCCGGGGTAGCGGTCGAGGGTTCAGATACGCAGTATTTT. Translated: CASSSGVAVEGSDTQYF.

The rearrangement uses TRBV7-9 and TRBJ1-1; D is unresolved. The CDR3 covers 15 residues. Trimming cost V 5 bases and J 3 bases, with 16 bases left between them. Germline V gene data show CDR1 as SEHNR and CDR2 as FQNEAQ (reference sequence). The CDR3 is CASSEWRDLDTEAFF. CDR3 sequence (DNA): TGTGCCAGCAGCGAGTGGAGGGATCTGGACACTGAAGCTTTCTTT.

The V and J genes are TRBV5-1 and TRBJ1-2, with 9 bases matching TRBD1. The CDR3 has 13 residues. J lost 6 bases, V lost 4 bases, and 4 bases had no gene match. Per germline, CDR1 SGHRS and CDR2 YFSETQ. The CDR3 reads CASSQGQGNGYTF. DNA of the CDR3: TGCGCCAGCAGCCAAGGACAGGGGAATGGCTACACCTTC.

This chain joins TRBV2 and TRBJ1-4; D possibly corresponds to TRBD1 (6 bases). Germline CDR1 and CDR2: SNHLY and FYNNEI. This CDR3 has 13 residues. Trimming left V 10 bases short and J 7 bases short, with 16 bases between. As DNA, the CDR3 is TGTGCCATCCAACGACAGGAGAGTGAAAAACTGTTTTTT. Its translation: CAIQRQESEKLFF.

The chain joins TRBV11-2 to TRBJ1-2; possible D gene TRBD1, 6 bases. Trimming stripped 6 bases from V and 6 bases from J, with 20 bases between. This CDR3 is 15 amino acids long. Germline assignment: CDR1 SGHAT and CDR2 FQNNGV. The DNA of the CDR3 is TGTGCCAGCAGACCTATCCAGGGGAACGGGGATGGCTACACCTTC. It specifies CASRPIQGNGDGYTF.

The chain uses TRBV2 and TRBJ2-3; 8 bases line up with TRBD2. V lost 10 bases to trimming and J lost 5 bases; unmatched junction nucleotides: 5. The CDR3 length is 12 residues. CDR1 SNHLY and CDR2 FYNNEI come from the germline V gene. The CDR3 spells CATSGGGDTQYF. Here the CDR3 DNA reads TGTGCCACCTCGGGAGGGGGAGATACGCAGTATTTT.

The chain links TRBV5-1 to TRBJ2-7; no reliable D call. V lost 1 base and J 2 bases, leaving 7 bases between the germline ends. This CDR3 has 13 amino acids. Germline V gives CDR1 SGHRS, CDR2 YFSETQ. CDR3 bases: TGCGCCAGCAGCTTGACAGTTACCTACGAGCAGTACTTC. Protein product: CASSLTVTYEQYF.

The chain employs TRBV10-1 and TRBJ2-5; D gene ambiguous. V was pared by 3 bases and J by 0 bases, with 8 bases between. CDR1 and CDR2 (germline): WNHNN, SYGVQD (reference sequence). This CDR3 is built from 14 residues. Here the CDR3 DNA reads TGCGCCAGCAGTGAAGATGACAACCAAGAGACCCAGTACTTC. It translates to CASSEDDNQETQYF.

The genes are TRBV19 and TRBJ1-1; D is possibly TRBD1 (5 bases). V was clipped by 8 bases and J by 0 bases, with 13 bases between them. The length of the CDR3 is 14 residues. Germline V gene sequence: CDR1 LNHDA, CDR2 SQIVND (reference sequence). The CDR3 loop is CASQKQALNTEAFF. Written as DNA, the CDR3 is TGTGCCAGTCAAAAACAGGCCTTGAACACTGAAGCTTTCTTT. Combining the CDR3 with reference TRBV19 and TRBJ1-1 gives the whole variable domain DGGITQSPKYLFRKEGQNVTLSCEQNLNHDAMYWYRQDPGQGLRLIYYSQIVNDFQKGDIAEGYSVSREKKESFPLTVTSAQKNPTAFYLCASQKQALNTEAFFGQGTRLTVV.

V and J are TRBV4-1 and TRBJ2-1; D is undetermined. Germline V lookup: CDR1 MGHRA, CDR2 YSYEKL. The V gene lost 0 bases and the J gene lost 5 bases, with 5 bases spanning the gap. The CDR3 is 13 amino acids. Written as DNA, the CDR3 is TGCGCCAGCAGCCAAGAGGCTGACAATGAGCAGTTCTTC. Amino acids: CASSQEADNEQFF.

V and J are TRBV6-5 and TRBJ2-7, with D maybe TRBD1 (6 bases). The CDR3 sequence is 16 residues long. Germline CDR1 is MNHEY and CDR2 is SVGAGI. The V end lost 0 bases, the J end lost 5 bases, and 17 bases lay between the germline ends. For the CDR3, the DNA is TGTGCCAGCAGTTACTCTAGTCCAGGGGAAGGCGACGAGCAGTACTTC. Protein: CASSYSSPGEGDEQYF.

The J gene is TRBJ2-1, the V gene TRBV4-3; a possible D gene is TRBD1 (6 bases). The CDR3 consists of 16 residues. Trimming left V 1 base short and J 5 bases short, with 15 bases between. Germline V gene data show CDR1 as LGHNA and CDR2 as YSLEER. The CDR3: CASSQGVQGWDNEQFF. The CDR3 nucleotides read TGCGCCAGCAGCCAAGGGGTACAGGGTTGGGACAATGAGCAGTTCTTC.

V gene TRBV28 combines with J gene TRBJ2-7, with a possible D match to TRBD2 (6 bases). Germline V gene lookup returns CDR1 MDHEN and CDR2 SYDVKM. The CDR3 has 14 residues. V was trimmed by 6 bases and J by 4 bases, leaving 16 bases between them. The DNA of the CDR3 is TGTGCCAGCAGCCTTGAGGGACTTCCTTACGAGCAGTACTTC. Amino acids: CASSLEGLPYEQYF.

The chain joins TRBV20-1 to TRBJ2-3, with 8 bases lining up with TRBD2. Germline V gives CDR1 DFQATT, CDR2 SNEGSKA (reference sequence). Trimming removed 6 bases from V and 10 bases from J; junction bases left unmatched: 6. The CDR3 has 11 residues. CDR3 bases: TGCAGTGCCAAGACGCGGGAGGCGCAGTATTTT. Amino acids: CSAKTREAQYF.

The chain employs TRBV29-1 and TRBJ1-2; D is undetermined. The CDR3 covers 17 residues. In germline, CDR1 is SQVTM, CDR2 ANQGSEA. Trimming took off 7 bases at V and 3 bases at J, with 27 bases between the two ends. The CDR3 DNA sequence: TGCAGCGCGAATCTACCCACCGTAGACACTCTTTACTATGGCTACACCTTC. Translating gives CSANLPTVDTLYYGYTF.

This clone was counted a single time. The rearrangement links TRBV6-5 to TRBJ2-3; 9 bases map to TRBD2. From germline, CDR1 is MNHEY and CDR2 SVGAGI. Trimming at V came to 0 bases and at J to 3 bases, leaving 4 bases not matched to a gene. CDR3 size: 16 residues. CDR3: CASSYSIAGGTDTQYF. As DNA, the CDR3 is TGTGCCAGCAGTTACTCGATTGCGGGAGGGACAGATACGCAGTATTTT.

The J gene is TRBJ1-1, the V gene TRBV6-5; D uncertain. Trimming pared 4 bases from V and 5 bases from J, leaving 11 bases between. Germline V gene data show CDR1 as MNHEY and CDR2 as SVGAGI. The length of the CDR3 is 13 residues. The DNA for the CDR3 is TGTGCCAGCAGTTTCCGGGGTTATACTGAAGCTTTCTTT. It yields the protein CASSFRGYTEAFF.

This clone was recorded a few times. This chain connects TRBV2 to TRBJ1-6; D may be TRBD1 (6 bases). V lost 1 base and J lost 7, with 11 bases in between. Germline loops: CDR1 SNHLY, CDR2 FYNNEI. The CDR3 contains 15 residues. The CDR3: CASSEGGRGNSPLHF. Here the CDR3 DNA reads TGTGCCAGCAGTGAAGGTGGCAGGGGAAATTCACCCCTCCACTTT.

The CDR3 coding sequence is TGCGCCAGCTCAGTCCAGACATTCTACGAGCAGTACTTC. Encoded protein: CASSVQTFYEQYF. V gene TRBV5-1 combines with J gene TRBJ2-7, with D hard to call. From germline, CDR1 is SGHRS and CDR2 YFSETQ. This CDR3 has 13 residues. The V gene lost 7 bases and the J gene lost 3 bases, with 14 bases spanning the gap.

The chain combines TRBV9 with TRBJ1-2; D remains ambiguous. Germline V lookup: CDR1 SGDLS, CDR2 YYNGEE. This CDR3 comprises 14 residues. V lost 0 bases to trimming and J lost 4 bases, with 10 bases between them. The CDR3 nucleotides read TGTGCCAGCAGCGTAGAAAACAGCCTCTATGGCTACACCTTC. Translation gives CASSVENSLYGYTF.